This TCR beta chain was identified during a study of T cells in tuberculosis. Sequencing was performed with immunoSEQ multiplex PCR; in TCRdb, only in-frame clones are kept and a portion is missing. There are 20,000 to 25,000 clones in the sample; less than 98% occur only once, and 6.2% lies in the top ten. Unsorted cryopreserved PBMC were sequenced, averaging around 100,000 T cells per clinical donor. V was cut by 7 bases and J by 0 bases, with 4 bases left in between. Germline V gives CDR1 SQVTM, CDR2 ANQGSEA. The CDR3 has 11 residues. The TCR was taken from a donor aged 10-29 years with latent tuberculosis or without tuberculosis infection. The source material was PBMCs. This chain links TRBV29-1 with TRBJ1-3, with unresolved D. The CDR3 is CSAFSGNTIYF. Written as DNA, the CDR3 is TGCAGCGCTTTCTCTGGAAACACCATATATTTT.